This TCR beta chain was profiled in a study of tumor and adjacent non-tumor tissue in lung cancer. No cell sorting was done before RNA was extracted from the tissue. Distant lung tissue was collected more than 3 cm away from the tumor edge. TCRbeta libraries were built with three rounds of nested PCR, modified from ARM-PCR. Using its own MiXCR run on the multiplex PCR reads, TCRdb lists one record per CDR3 protein. The table lists about 100,000 distinct CDR3 sequences, 65% of them singletons. This clonotype was seen ten or more times. Sequencing was carried out using distant non-tumor lung tissue. The receptor comes from a young man with non-small cell lung cancer.

CDR3 nucleotide sequence: TGCAGTGCTGACAGGGGACTGGCTGAAGCTTTCTTT. Protein: CSADRGLAEAFF. The V gene is TRBV20-1, the J gene TRBJ1-1, with 8 nucleotides matching TRBD1. CDR1 and CDR2 (germline): DFQATT, SNEGSKA (reference sequence). J gave up 6 bases and V 5 bases, and 5 bases lay outside the gene matches. The CDR3 length is 12 residues.